This T cell receptor (beta chain) was identified in a study of T cells in Graves' hyperthyroidism and ophthalmopathy. The CDR3 consists of 13 residues. Germline V CDR1 and CDR2: MNHEY, SVGEGT. V was cut by 7 bases and J by 2 bases, with 12 bases left in between. It was RNA transcripts that yielded the amplified TCR beta CDR3 regions. When the TCR CDR3 underwent first-round RT-PCR, the HTBI primer set was used. TCRdb fed the multiplex PCR reads into MiXCR, producing one record per CDR3 protein. The sample carries a few hundred thousand distinct CDR3 sequences, roughly a sixth recorded once. The V call is TRBV6-2 or TRBV6-3, the J call TRBJ2-7; D ambiguous. The source material was blood. This receptor was obtained from a woman between 18 and 29 years old with Graves' ophthalmopathy. The chain's CDR3 is CASNMAGAYEQYF. CDR3 in DNA: TGTGCCAGCAATATGGCCGGTGCCTACGAGCAGTACTTC.